This T cell receptor (beta chain) was retrieved from a study of blood T cell repertoires in COVID-19 (dated by TCRdb to about 2020). For the study in its entirety: Collaborator samples came from the United States, Italy and Spain and covered acute and convalescent phases of COVID-19. Nearly every sample came with metadata listing a de-identified subject ID, COVID-19 status, age in years and sex. The samples were drawn from two sources: the first 160 participants of the ongoing ImmuneRACE study, and 1,000 to 1,500 subjects contributed by 6 global collaborators. The material from the prospective study consisted of cDNA or gDNA derived from T cells, B-cell-depleted T cells, or PBMCs. The repertoires were released in a freely available public database intended as a resource for research on the immune response to SARS-CoV-2. Where available, HLA class I and class II types were taken from metadata supplied by the sample provider and were not determined by assay-based typing. Subjects who had been exposed to COVID-19, were actively infected with it, or had recovered from it provided the deeply sampled blood TCRbeta repertoires that made up the dataset.

Broader findings and caveats from the paper: How much clinical and demographic metadata was included differed by source and by participant, and the metadata was provided uncurated.

The immunoSEQ Assay, a bias-controlled multiplex PCR, was used to amplify TCRbeta CDR3 regions from genomic DNA. As for the original processing: Within the assay, amplification of reference gene primers was used to estimate how many nucleated cells each sample contained. Sequence reads were collapsed and filtered to measure the absolute abundance of every unique TCRbeta CDR3 rearrangement. For each sample, productive Simpson clonality was calculated by taking the square root of Simpson's diversity index across productive rearrangements. TCRdb limited this immuneACCESS table to in-frame rearrangements with V and J called. A share of clones is missing; checked studies link under half to unresolved V genes, and the rest is unexplained. V and J calls and clone size are as listed in that table; D and trimming were resolved from the DNA. This sample comprises 64,000 or so clones, approximately 83% of them detected only once. Of the sample, 1.2% is held by the ten largest clones.

As to this clone: This clone's antigen is unknown. Per-base qualities were not stored, and no clone one base away is much larger.

Each collaborating institution followed its own protocols to collect whole blood in K2EDTA tubes. For TCRbeta analysis, collaborators shipped samples in one of three forms: frozen whole blood, isolated PBMCs, or DNA extracted from either of those sample types. Germline trimming: 0 bases from V, 10 bases from J; junction bases outside gene matches: 5. The germline V gene sets CDR1 to SGHRS and CDR2 to YFSETQ. Measured from the cysteine to the phenylalanine, the CDR3 is 16 residues long. Left in the record is the CDR3 DNA by itself, 48 bases read in frame from the first base. Sequencing used peripheral blood. The receptor comes from a man in his forties with acute or convalescent COVID-19. The rearrangement joined TRBV5-1 to TRBJ2-1, with TRBD2 identical over 15 junction bases. The CDR3 protein: CASSLGTSGGAEEQFF. The bases read TGCGCCAGCAGCTTGGGGACTAGCGGGGGGGCAGAGGAGCAGTTCTTC.